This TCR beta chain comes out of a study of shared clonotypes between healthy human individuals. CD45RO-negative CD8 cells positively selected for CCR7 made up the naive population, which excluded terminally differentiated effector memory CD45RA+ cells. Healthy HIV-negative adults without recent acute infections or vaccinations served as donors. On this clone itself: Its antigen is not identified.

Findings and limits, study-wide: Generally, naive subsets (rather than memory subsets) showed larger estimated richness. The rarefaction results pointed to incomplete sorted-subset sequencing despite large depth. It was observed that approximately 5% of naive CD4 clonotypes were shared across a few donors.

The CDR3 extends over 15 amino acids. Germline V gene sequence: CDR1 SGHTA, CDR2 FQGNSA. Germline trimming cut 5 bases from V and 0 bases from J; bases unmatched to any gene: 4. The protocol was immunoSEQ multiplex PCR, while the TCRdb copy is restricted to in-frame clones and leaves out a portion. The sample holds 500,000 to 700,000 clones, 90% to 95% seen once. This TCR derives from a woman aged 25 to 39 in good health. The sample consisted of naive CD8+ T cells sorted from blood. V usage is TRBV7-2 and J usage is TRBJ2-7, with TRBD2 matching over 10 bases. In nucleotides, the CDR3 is TGTGCCAGCAGCGCGGGACTAGCGAGCTCCTACGAGCAGTACTTC. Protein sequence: CASSAGLASSYEQYF. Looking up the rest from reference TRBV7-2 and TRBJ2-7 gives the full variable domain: GAGVSQSPSNKVTEKGKDVELRCDPISGHTALYWYRQSLGQGLEFLIYFQGNSAPDKSGLPSDRFSAERTGGSVSTLTIQRTQQEDSAVYLCASSAGLASSYEQYFGPGTRLTVT.